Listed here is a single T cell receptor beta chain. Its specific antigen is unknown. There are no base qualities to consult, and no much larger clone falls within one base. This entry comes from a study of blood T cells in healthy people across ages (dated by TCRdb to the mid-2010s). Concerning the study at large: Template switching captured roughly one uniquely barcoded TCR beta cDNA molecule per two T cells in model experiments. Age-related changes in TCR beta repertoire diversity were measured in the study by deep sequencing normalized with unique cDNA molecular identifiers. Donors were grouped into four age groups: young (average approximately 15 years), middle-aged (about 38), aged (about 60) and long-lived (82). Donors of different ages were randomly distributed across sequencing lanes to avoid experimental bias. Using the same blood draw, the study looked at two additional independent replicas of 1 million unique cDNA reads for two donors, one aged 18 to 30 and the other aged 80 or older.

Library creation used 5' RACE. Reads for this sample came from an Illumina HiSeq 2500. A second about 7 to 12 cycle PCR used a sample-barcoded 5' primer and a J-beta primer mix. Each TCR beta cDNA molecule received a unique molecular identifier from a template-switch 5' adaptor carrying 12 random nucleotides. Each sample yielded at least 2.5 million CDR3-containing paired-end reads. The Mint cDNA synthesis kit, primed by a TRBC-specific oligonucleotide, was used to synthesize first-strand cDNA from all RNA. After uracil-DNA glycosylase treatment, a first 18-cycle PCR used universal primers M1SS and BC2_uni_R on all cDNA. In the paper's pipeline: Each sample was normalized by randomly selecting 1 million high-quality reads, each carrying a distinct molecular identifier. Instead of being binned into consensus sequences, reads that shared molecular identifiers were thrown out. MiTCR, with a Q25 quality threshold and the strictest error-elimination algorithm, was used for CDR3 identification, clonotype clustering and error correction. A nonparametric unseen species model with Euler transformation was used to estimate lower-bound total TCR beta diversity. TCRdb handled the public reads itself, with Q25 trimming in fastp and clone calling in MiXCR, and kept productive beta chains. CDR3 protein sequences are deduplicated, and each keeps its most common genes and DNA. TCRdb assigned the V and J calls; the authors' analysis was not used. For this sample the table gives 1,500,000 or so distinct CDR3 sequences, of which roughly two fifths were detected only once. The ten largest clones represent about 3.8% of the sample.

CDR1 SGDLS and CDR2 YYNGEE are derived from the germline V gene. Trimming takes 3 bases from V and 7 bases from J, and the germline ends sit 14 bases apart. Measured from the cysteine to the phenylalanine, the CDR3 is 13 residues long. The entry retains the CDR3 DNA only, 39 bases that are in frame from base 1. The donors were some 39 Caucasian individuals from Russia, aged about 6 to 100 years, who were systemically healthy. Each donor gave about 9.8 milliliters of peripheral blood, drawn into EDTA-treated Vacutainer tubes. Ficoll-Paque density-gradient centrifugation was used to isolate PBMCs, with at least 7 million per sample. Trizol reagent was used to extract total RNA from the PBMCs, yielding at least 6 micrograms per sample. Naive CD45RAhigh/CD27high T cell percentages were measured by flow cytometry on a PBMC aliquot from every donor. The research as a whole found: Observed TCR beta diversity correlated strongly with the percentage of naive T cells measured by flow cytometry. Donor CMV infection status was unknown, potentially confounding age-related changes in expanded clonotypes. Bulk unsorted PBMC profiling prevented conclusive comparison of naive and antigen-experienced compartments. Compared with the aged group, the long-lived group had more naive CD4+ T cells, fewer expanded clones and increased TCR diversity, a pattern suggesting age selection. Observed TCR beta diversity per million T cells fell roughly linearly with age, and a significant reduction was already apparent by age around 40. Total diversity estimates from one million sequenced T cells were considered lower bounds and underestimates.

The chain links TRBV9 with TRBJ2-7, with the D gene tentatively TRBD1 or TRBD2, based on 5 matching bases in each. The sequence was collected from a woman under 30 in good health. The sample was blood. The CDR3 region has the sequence CASSGIEGREQYF. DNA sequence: TGTGCCAGCAGCGGAATTGAGGGACGTGAGCAGTACTTC. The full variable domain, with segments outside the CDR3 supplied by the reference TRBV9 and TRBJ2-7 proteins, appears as DSGVTQTPKHLITATGQRVTLRCSPRSGDLSVYWYQQSLDQGLQFLIQYYNGEERAKGNILERFSAQQFPDLHSELNLSSLELGDSALYFCASSGIEGREQYFGPGTRLTVT.